Below, 28 T cell receptor beta chains from the same sample are listed, as sequenced in a study of cytomegalovirus exposure and HLA in healthy donors. This PCR relied on a set of 60 Vbeta primers and 13 Jbeta primers. Measured with immunoSEQ multiplex PCR; TCRdb has only the in-frame clones, and not every one. The profile shows some 170,000 clones, just over 75% of them singletons. Sequenced: PBMCs. The receptors shown here come from a woman aged 60-75 years in good health and CMV-seropositive.

The rearrangement uses TRBV30 and TRBJ2-1, with 8 bases fitting TRBD2. Looked up from germline, CDR1 is GTSNPN and CDR2 is SVGIG (reference sequence). V shed 7 bases and J 0 bases; nucleotides not matched to a gene: 5. CDR3 length: 14 amino acids. CDR3 region: CASRSGSSYNEQFF. The CDR3, as DNA: TGTGCCTCAAGAAGCGGGAGCTCCTACAATGAGCAGTTCTTC.

V is TRBV4-2 and J is TRBJ2-7; 10 nucleotides match TRBD2. The germline V gene has CDR1 LGHNA and CDR2 YNFKEQ. The CDR3 loop spans 16 amino acids. V was pared by 4 bases and J by 1 base, with 7 bases of the junction left unmatched. CDR3 loop: CASSLQGTSESYEQYF. The CDR3 DNA reads as TGTGCCAGCAGCCTGCAAGGGACTAGCGAGTCCTACGAGCAGTACTTC.

This chain links TRBV2 with TRBJ2-7; D remains ambiguous. The CDR3 sequence is 14 residues long. V lost 4 bases, J lost 0 bases, and 10 bases lay in between. Germline V CDR1 and CDR2: SNHLY, FYNNEI. The chain's CDR3 is CASSALQSSYEQYF. The CDR3 region has the DNA TGTGCCAGCAGTGCTTTACAGTCCTCCTACGAGCAGTACTTC.

The rearrangement joins TRBV28 to TRBJ2-5; 9 positions agree with TRBD2. The CDR3 has 14 amino acids. Germline assignment: CDR1 MDHEN and CDR2 SYDVKM. With V trimmed by 6 bases and J by 4 bases, 6 bases remained unmatched. Here the CDR3 DNA reads TGTGCCAGCAGGGCGGGGGGGCCCTTAGAGACCCAGTACTTC. Encoded protein: CASRAGGPLETQYF. The complete variable domain, with remaining parts taken from reference TRBV28 and TRBJ2-5, reads DVKVTQSSRYLVKRTGEKVFLECVQDMDHENMFWYRQDPGLGLRLIYFSYDVKMKEKGDIPEGYSVSREKKERFSLILESASTNQTSMYLCASRAGGPLETQYFGPGTRLLVL.

A note on this clone: One junction end does not reproduce the germline sequence, and a read error may be involved. This sequence joins TRBV30 and TRBJ2-7; 8 bases are a match to TRBD1. Per germline, CDR1 GTSNPN and CDR2 SVGIG (reference sequence). The CDR3 runs to 13 residues. The CDR3 is CAWSVFRDRPLGF. Written as DNA, the CDR3 is TGTGCCTGGAGTGTTTTCCGGGACAGGCCATTAGGTTTC.

The gene calls are TRBV6-5 and TRBJ2-7; 9 bases align to TRBD1. Germline values: CDR1 MNHEY, CDR2 SVGAGI. The V segment lost 2 bases and the J segment 4 bases; nucleotides outside the gene matches: 9. The CDR3 covers 16 residues. CDR3 DNA: TGTGCCAGCAGTTACGCTTACCCGGGACAGGGTTACGAGCAGTACTTC. Protein sequence: CASSYAYPGQGYEQYF.

The chain links TRBV21-1 to TRBJ1-5; no DNA check was done on the table's D call, TRBD1. TRBV21-1 is given as a pseudogene. CDR3 size: 18 residues. The CDR3 DNA reads as TGTGCCAGCAGCTCCAGGGAAACAGGGGAGAGGGGCAATCAGCCCCAGCATTTT. This sequence encodes CASSSRETGERGNQPQHF.

The CDR3 spells CASSLVSGEETQYF. CDR3 bases: TGTGCCAGCAGCTTAGTGTCAGGGGAAGAGACCCAGTACTTC. The rearrangement joins TRBV7-9 to TRBJ2-5, with D tentatively TRBD1 (6 bases). The CDR3 has 14 residues. Trimming cost V 1 base and J 3 bases, with 9 bases left between them. Germline V gene sequence: CDR1 SEHNR, CDR2 FQNEAQ (reference sequence).

The chain is built from TRBV6-5 and TRBJ2-2; D possibly corresponds to TRBD1 (6 bases). The CDR3 extends over 15 amino acids. V shed 6 bases and J shed 0 bases, with 11 bases lying between them. Germline CDR1 is MNHEY and CDR2 is SVGAGI. The DNA for the CDR3 is TGTGCCAGCAGCCTGCAGGGGTCGAACACCGGGGAGCTGTTTTTT. Amino acid sequence: CASSLQGSNTGELFF.

V usage is TRBV18 and J usage is TRBJ2-2; 8 bases align to TRBD1. J gave up 7 bases and V 3 bases, and 7 bases lay outside the gene matches. Germline V gene lookup returns CDR1 KGHSH and CDR2 LQKENI. The CDR3 extends over 15 amino acids. The CDR3 protein is CASSPVGRGLGELFF. The CDR3 region has the DNA TGTGCCAGCTCACCTGTCGGCAGGGGGCTCGGGGAGCTGTTTTTT.

This chain connects TRBV18 to TRBJ1-2, with D perhaps matching TRBD1 (6 bases). The ends were cut back, 3 bases at V and 4 bases at J, with 15 bases in the middle. The germline V gene has CDR1 KGHSH and CDR2 LQKENI. CDR3 length: 15 residues. CDR3 sequence reads: CASSPGGAPSYGYTF. CDR3 nucleotides: TGTGCCAGCTCACCTGGGGGGGCACCGAGCTATGGCTACACCTTC. The full variable domain, its missing parts supplied by reference TRBV18 and TRBJ1-2, is NAGVMQNPRHLVRRRGQEARLRCSPMKGHSHVYWYRQLPEEGLKFMVYLQKENIIDESGMPKERFSAEFPKEGPSILRIQQVVRGDSAAYFCASSPGGAPSYGYTFGSGTRLTVV.

The chain recombines TRBV10-1 with TRBJ2-7, with 12 bases lining up with TRBD2. The CDR3 is 16 amino acids. The V gene end was trimmed by 4 bases and the J gene end by 2 bases; junction bases not matched to a gene: 6. Germline V gene lookup returns CDR1 WNHNN and CDR2 SYGVQD (reference sequence). In DNA form, the CDR3 reads TGCGCCAGCAGTGCCTCAAGACTAGCGGGAGCCTACGAGCAGTACTTC. It encodes CASSASRLAGAYEQYF.

The gene calls are TRBV7-6 and TRBJ2-5; 7 positions agree with TRBD1. CDR1 SGHVS and CDR2 FNYEAQ come from the germline V gene. This CDR3 contains 14 residues. The trim removed 0 bases at V and 11 bases at J, leaving 9 bases unmatched. CDR3 residues: CASSLAGGEDRQYF. The CDR3 DNA is TGTGCCAGCAGCTTAGCAGGAGGCGAGGACAGGCAGTACTTC.

The chain carries TRBV7-7 and TRBJ2-2, with D perhaps TRBD1 (5 bases). V dropped 3 bases and J dropped 7 bases, with 18 bases sitting between them. Germline CDR1 SSHAT, CDR2 FNYEAQ (reference sequence). CDR3 length equals 16 residues. The CDR3 loop reads CASSLEHNPGNGELFF. The CDR3, as DNA: TGTGCCAGCAGCTTGGAACACAACCCAGGGAACGGGGAGCTGTTTTTT.

This clone was picked up a small number of times. This chain links TRBV5-1 with TRBJ2-1, with TRBD2 as a possible D gene (6 bases). The V gene lost 2 bases and the J gene lost 0 bases, with 12 bases spanning the gap. The CDR3 sequence is 16 residues long. CDR1 is SGHRS and CDR2 is YFSETQ in the germline V gene. CDR3 DNA sequence: TGCGCCAGCAGCTTCCTTAGCGGTAGCTCCTACAATGAGCAGTTCTTC. It encodes CASSFLSGSSYNEQFF.

CDR3 amino acids: CASSTSGTGSEQYF. CDR3 nucleotides: TGTGCCAGTAGTACCTCCGGGACAGGGTCCGAGCAGTACTTC. This chain uses TRBV19 with TRBJ2-7; 9 bases fit TRBD1. Germline-derived CDR1 and CDR2 are LNHDA and SQIVND (reference sequence). Trimming took 4 bases from V and 6 from J; bases not matched to a gene: 7. The CDR3 runs to 14 residues.

The V gene is TRBV28, the J gene TRBJ1-5, with D tentatively TRBD1 (5 bases). CDR3 length equals 14 residues. Per the germline V gene, CDR1 is MDHEN and CDR2 is SYDVKM. Trimming shortened V by 2 bases and J by 10 bases, and 15 bases separated the two germline ends. CDR3 region: CASSLGAGGQPQHF. Here the CDR3 DNA reads TGTGCCAGCAGTTTAGGGGCAGGAGGGCAACCCCAGCATTTT.

The chain has TRBV6-1 and TRBJ1-4; D perhaps matches TRBD1 (6 bases). Germline V gene lookup returns CDR1 MNHNS and CDR2 SASEGT. This CDR3 is built from 13 residues. V was cut by 6 bases and J by 8 bases, with 13 bases left in between. The CDR3 loop is CASSRQVDEKLFF. The CDR3 coding sequence is TGTGCCAGCAGCAGACAGGTGGACGAAAAACTGTTTTTT.

The chain joins TRBV5-4 to TRBJ1-6; D possibly corresponds to TRBD1 (6 bases). The CDR3 length is 16 residues. Germline V lookup: CDR1 SGHNT, CDR2 YYREEE (reference sequence). Trimming cost V 0 bases and J 8 bases, with 15 bases left between them. The CDR3 region is CASSLGTQGDDSPLHF. Here the CDR3 DNA reads TGTGCCAGCAGCTTGGGGACACAGGGCGATGATTCACCCCTCCACTTT.

This clone was detected only a few times. This chain connects TRBV15 to TRBJ1-1, with 9 bases matching TRBD1. Trimming cost V 5 bases and J 0 bases; bases outside gene matches: 4. The germline V gene has CDR1 LNHNV and CDR2 YYDKDF (reference sequence). There are 15 residues in the CDR3. CDR3 in amino acids: CATSWGQGLNTEAFF. The CDR3 bases are TGTGCCACCAGCTGGGGACAGGGTTTGAACACTGAAGCTTTCTTT.

This clone was observed a few times. The V call is TRBV19, the J call TRBJ1-2, with TRBD1 matching over 7 bases. The V gene end was trimmed by 5 bases and the J gene end by 4 bases; junction bases not matched to a gene: 4. Germline-derived CDR1 and CDR2 are LNHDA and SQIVND (reference sequence). This CDR3 has 13 residues. The CDR3 reads CASSPDRFYGYTF. In DNA form, the CDR3 reads TGTGCCAGTAGTCCGGACAGGTTCTATGGCTACACCTTC.

This clone showed up just a few times. The chain couples TRBV28 to TRBJ2-5, with 7 bases lining up with TRBD2. Germline trimming cut 5 bases from V and 5 bases from J; bases unmatched to any gene: 14. The germline CDR1 and CDR2 sequences are MDHEN and SYDVKM. The CDR3 consists of 16 residues. CDR3 nucleotide sequence: TGTGCCAGCAGTCTCCGGGGCGCGGGAGTTGCGGAGACCCAGTACTTC. It encodes CASSLRGAGVAETQYF.

The chain is built from TRBV28 and TRBJ1-5; 7 nucleotides match TRBD1. The J segment lost 1 base and the V segment lost 3 bases, leaving 15 bases of the junction unmatched. Germline V gene data show CDR1 as MDHEN and CDR2 as SYDVKM. The CDR3 loop spans 19 amino acids. CDR3 residues: CASSFYPTRQGGSNQPQHF. CDR3 DNA sequence: TGTGCCAGCAGTTTTTACCCTACACGACAGGGCGGGAGCAATCAGCCCCAGCATTTT.

V gene TRBV5-1 combines with J gene TRBJ1-2; maybe TRBD1 (6 bases). The germline V and J ends were trimmed by 0 bases and 6 bases, with 12 bases remaining between them. Germline CDR1 SGHRS, CDR2 YFSETQ. The CDR3 is 14 amino acids. Here the CDR3 DNA reads TGCGCCAGCAGCTTGGGAACAGGGAAGGATGGCTACACCTTC. Translating it yields CASSLGTGKDGYTF.

This chain connects TRBV5-4 to TRBJ2-2, with D tentatively TRBD1 (5 bases). The germline V gene encodes CDR1 SGHNT and CDR2 YYREEE (reference sequence). V lost 1 base and J lost 6, with 13 bases in between. The CDR3 runs 15 residues. DNA for the CDR3: TGTGCCAGCAGCTTGTTTCAGGGTATTTCCGGGGAGCTGTTTTTT. This codes for CASSLFQGISGELFF.

The chain links TRBV28 to TRBJ2-7; 9 nucleotides line up with TRBD2. The CDR3 totals 14 residues. Unmatched junction bases numbered 6, after V lost 7 bases and J lost 2 bases. Per germline, CDR1 MDHEN and CDR2 SYDVKM. The CDR3 protein is CASNEASGTYEQYF. The CDR3 bases are TGTGCCAGCAATGAAGCTAGCGGGACCTACGAGCAGTACTTC.

This chain joins TRBV5-1 and TRBJ1-2; D call uncertain. V lost 7 bases and J lost 3, with 16 bases in between. The CDR3 totals 14 residues. Germline V gene sequence: CDR1 SGHRS, CDR2 YFSETQ. The CDR3 loop reads CASRRSWTDYGYTF. The CDR3 bases are TGCGCCAGCCGGAGGAGCTGGACCGACTATGGCTACACCTTC.

The gene calls are TRBV28 and TRBJ1-5; 7 bases agree with TRBD1. CDR3 length: 14 amino acids. After removal of 10 bases from V and 2 bases from J, the junction contained 8 bases not matched to a gene. Germline V gene lookup returns CDR1 MDHEN and CDR2 SYDVKM. The CDR3 region is CAMRQGAGNQPQHF. CDR3 nucleotide sequence: TGTGCCATGCGACAGGGTGCGGGCAATCAGCCCCAGCATTTT.